Sequencing of this T cell receptor (beta chain) was carried out in a study of response to subunit inactivated influenza vaccine. This CDR3 is built from 16 residues. The ends were cut back, 4 bases at V and 7 bases at J, with 23 bases in the middle. The germline V gene has CDR1 SGHRS and CDR2 YFSETQ. MiXCR, run by TCRdb on the RT-PCR reads, gives a single entry per CDR3 protein. The sample lists approximately 570,000 distinct CDR3 sequences, 7.6% occurring once. This clonotype was recorded only once. The specimen was PBMCs from blood, collected approximately 25 months after vaccination. The chain employs TRBV5-1 and TRBJ2-5; a possible D gene is TRBD2 (5 bases). This TCR was sampled from a man aged 45 to 70 who received an inactivated influenza vaccine. CDR3 amino acids: CASSPSVRPGEGTQYF. CDR3 bases: TGCGCCAGCAGCCCTTCCGTGAGGCCCGGGGAAGGGACCCAGTACTTC.